The clone carrying this TCR beta chain turned up a few times. These data originate in a study of T cells after yellow fever vaccination. Trimming took 2 bases from V and 0 from J; bases not matched to a gene: 6. The CDR3 spans 16 residues. The germline CDR1 and CDR2 sequences are SGHRS and YFSETQ. TCRdb itself ran the 5' RACE reads through MiXCR, one entry per CDR3 protein. The sample consists of 250,000 to 300,000 distinct CDR3 sequences, 13% of them appearing once. The J gene is TRBJ1-2, the V gene TRBV5-1; 8 bases match TRBD1. This clonotype was sampled from a man aged 25 to 40 who received the YFV17D yellow fever vaccine. The specimen comprised CD4+ T cells sorted from PBMCs, sampled 45 days after the yellow fever booster vaccination. CDR3 coding DNA: TGCGCCAGCAGCTTTAGTCCGGGACAGGCTAACTATGGCTACACCTTC. Translation gives CASSFSPGQANYGYTF.